The 9 T cell receptor beta chains in this list originate from one sample, sequenced in a study of shared clonotypes between healthy human individuals. TCRdb's table, derived via immunoSEQ multiplex PCR, lists solely in-frame clones and lacks some. The sample contains over 2 million clones, roughly 96% of which appear only once. The sequenced material came from naive CD4+ T cells sorted from blood. The sample's subset: CD45RA+ positively selected. The receptors here all came from a man between 18 and 35 years old in good health.

The chain joins TRBV28 to TRBJ1-5; 9 bases align to TRBD1. The CDR3 sequence is 14 residues long. CDR1 and CDR2 (germline): MDHEN, SYDVKM. Unmatched junction bases numbered 9, after V lost 10 bases and J lost 5 bases. CDR3 sequence (DNA): TGTGCCACGTACAGGGGGCGGGGGGATCAGCCCCAGCATTTT. This sequence encodes CATYRGRGDQPQHF. Variable domain in full (rest from reference TRBV28 and TRBJ1-5): DVKVTQSSRYLVKRTGEKVFLECVQDMDHENMFWYRQDPGLGLRLIYFSYDVKMKEKGDIPEGYSVSREKKERFSLILESASTNQTSMYLCATYRGRGDQPQHFGDGTRLSIL.

The chain joins TRBV7-2 to TRBJ1-2; 8 bases agree with TRBD1. The CDR3 runs to 16 residues. Germline-derived CDR1 and CDR2 are SGHTA and FQGNSA. V shed 6 bases and J 7 bases; nucleotides not matched to a gene: 16. In DNA form, the CDR3 reads TGTGCCAGCAGTCTTATCCCCGGGACAGGAGTAAGTGGCTACACCTTC. Translating gives CASSLIPGTGVSGYTF.

This rearrangement joins TRBV6-1 to TRBJ2-7; D is uncertain. The CDR3 is 13 amino acids. Germline values: CDR1 MNHNS, CDR2 SASEGT. The CDR3 loop reads CACRGASSYEQYF. DNA of the CDR3: TGTGCTTGCAGAGGCGCTAGCTCCTACGAGCAGTACTTC.

This chain links TRBV25-1 with TRBJ2-5; TRBD1 is a possible D gene (6 bases). With 8 bases removed from V and 4 bases from J, the gap between germline ends came to 20 bases. Germline V gives CDR1 MGHDK, CDR2 SYGVNS. The CDR3 sequence is 15 residues long. CDR3 nucleotide sequence: TGTGCCAGCCTATCGGTCTACAGGGCCTCAGAGACCCAGTACTTC. Protein sequence: CASLSVYRASETQYF.

The chain couples TRBV30 to TRBJ1-2; D perhaps matches TRBD1 (5 bases). Trimming pared 5 bases from V and 7 bases from J, leaving 14 bases between. Per germline, CDR1 GTSNPN and CDR2 SVGIG (reference sequence). The CDR3 covers 12 residues. DNA of the CDR3: TGTGCCTGGCACCGGGCCGGGGCTGGCTACACCTTC. Translated: CAWHRAGAGYTF.

This chain connects TRBV27 to TRBJ2-7; D gene uncertain. CDR3 length: 13 amino acids. V lost 6 bases and J lost 2, with 11 bases in between. CDR1 MNHEY and CDR2 SMNVEV come from the germline V gene (reference sequence). The CDR3 loop reads CASRPDGTYEQYF. For the CDR3, the DNA is TGTGCCAGCAGACCGGACGGAACCTACGAGCAGTACTTC.

The chain employs TRBV6-5 and TRBJ2-3; D unclear. Trimming cost V 3 bases and J 4 bases, with 11 bases left between them. The CDR3 length is 14 residues. Germline assignment: CDR1 MNHEY and CDR2 SVGAGI. The CDR3 spells CASSYLTGSDTQYF. The CDR3 nucleotides are TGTGCCAGCAGTTATCTAACGGGTTCAGATACGCAGTATTTT.

The V and J genes are TRBV11-3 and TRBJ2-3; D call uncertain. Germline assignment: CDR1 SGHNT and CDR2 YENEEA. CDR3 length: 15 amino acids. The V and J ends lost 3 bases and 0 bases respectively, with 10 bases between them. CDR3 amino acids: CASSLGRISTDTQYF. Here the CDR3 DNA reads TGTGCCAGCAGCTTGGGCAGAATTAGCACAGATACGCAGTATTTT.

The gene calls are TRBV29-1 and TRBJ1-1, with TRBD1 matching over 8 bases. There are 13 residues in the CDR3. V lost 8 bases and J lost 1; bases outside the gene matches: 6. Germline-derived CDR1 and CDR2 are SQVTM and ANQGSEA. The CDR3 reads CSSAGGPNTEAFF. The DNA of the CDR3 is TGCAGCAGTGCAGGGGGCCCGAACACTGAAGCTTTCTTT. Based on the CDR3 plus reference TRBV29-1 and TRBJ1-1, the full variable domain is SAVISQKPSRDICQRGTSLTIQCQVDSQVTMMFWYRQQPGQSLTLIATANQGSEATYESGFVIDKFPISRPNLTFSTLTVSNMSPEDSSIYLCSSAGGPNTEAFFGQGTRLTVV.